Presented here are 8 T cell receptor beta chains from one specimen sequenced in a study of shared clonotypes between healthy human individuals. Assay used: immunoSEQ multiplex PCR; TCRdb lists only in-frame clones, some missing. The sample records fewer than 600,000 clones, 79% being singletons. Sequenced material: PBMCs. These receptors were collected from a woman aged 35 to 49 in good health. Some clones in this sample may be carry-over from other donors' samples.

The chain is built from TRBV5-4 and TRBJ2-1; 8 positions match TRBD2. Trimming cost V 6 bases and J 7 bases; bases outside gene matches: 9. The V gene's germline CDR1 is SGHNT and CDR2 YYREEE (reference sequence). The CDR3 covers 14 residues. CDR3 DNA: TGTGCCAGCACCCGAGCGGGAGACGTGAATGAGCAGTTCTTC. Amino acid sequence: CASTRAGDVNEQFF.

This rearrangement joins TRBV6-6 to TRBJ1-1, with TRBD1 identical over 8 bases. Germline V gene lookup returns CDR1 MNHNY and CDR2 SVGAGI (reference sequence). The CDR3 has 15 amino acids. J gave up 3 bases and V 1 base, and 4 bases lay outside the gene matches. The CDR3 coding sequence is TGTGCCAGCAGTTACTTGACAGGGGAAGACACTGAAGCTTTCTTT. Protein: CASSYLTGEDTEAFF.

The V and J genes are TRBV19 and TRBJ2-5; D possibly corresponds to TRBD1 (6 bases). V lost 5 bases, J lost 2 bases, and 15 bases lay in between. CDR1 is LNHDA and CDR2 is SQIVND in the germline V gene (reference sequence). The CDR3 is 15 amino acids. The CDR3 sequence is CASSPRTGYQETQYF. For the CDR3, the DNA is TGTGCCAGTAGTCCCCGTACAGGGTATCAAGAGACCCAGTACTTC.

DNA for the CDR3: TGCGCCAGCAGCCAAGCACCTAGCACCGGATACGAGCAGTACTTC. Amino acid sequence: CASSQAPSTGYEQYF. The chain is built from TRBV4-1 and TRBJ2-7, with D perhaps matching TRBD2 (5 bases). V lost 1 base and J lost 4, with 14 bases in between. The length of the CDR3 is 15 residues. Germline V CDR1 and CDR2: MGHRA, YSYEKL.

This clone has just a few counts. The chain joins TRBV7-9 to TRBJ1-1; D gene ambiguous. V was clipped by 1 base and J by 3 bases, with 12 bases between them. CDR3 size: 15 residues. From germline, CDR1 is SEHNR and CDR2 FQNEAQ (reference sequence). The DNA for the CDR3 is TGTGCCAGCAGCTTAGGCCCCCTTGGGGACACTGAAGCTTTCTTT. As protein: CASSLGPLGDTEAFF.

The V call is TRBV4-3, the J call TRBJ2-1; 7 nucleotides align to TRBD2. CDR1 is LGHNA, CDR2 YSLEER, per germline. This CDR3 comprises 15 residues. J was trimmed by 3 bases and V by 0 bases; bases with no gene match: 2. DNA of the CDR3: TGCGCCAGCAGCCAAGAATGGACTAGCTACAATGAGCAGTTCTTC. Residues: CASSQEWTSYNEQFF.

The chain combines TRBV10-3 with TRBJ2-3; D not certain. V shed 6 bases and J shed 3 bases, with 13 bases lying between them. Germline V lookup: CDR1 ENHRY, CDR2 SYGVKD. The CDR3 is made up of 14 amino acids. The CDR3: CAISLGRKTDTQYF. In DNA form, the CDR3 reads TGTGCCATCAGCCTCGGAAGAAAAACAGATACGCAGTATTTT.

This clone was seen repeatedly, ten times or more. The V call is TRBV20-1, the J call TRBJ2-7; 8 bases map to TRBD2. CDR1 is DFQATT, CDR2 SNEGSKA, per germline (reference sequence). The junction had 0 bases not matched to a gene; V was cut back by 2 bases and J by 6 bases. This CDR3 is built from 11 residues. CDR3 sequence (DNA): TGCAGTGCTAGACTAGCGGGCGAGCAGTACTTC. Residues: CSARLAGEQYF.